Included here is one T cell receptor beta chain sequence, with context. Antigen: not known. This specimen belongs to a study of CD8+ T cells in alopecia areata. The V gene end was trimmed by 6 bases and the J gene end by 6 bases; junction bases not matched to a gene: 5. CDR1 is MNHEY, CDR2 SMNVEV, per germline (reference sequence). The CDR3 loop spans 14 amino acids. Study-level findings and limits: Tofacitinib significantly reduced both scalp clonality and expanded CD8+ clones among the top 100.

Extraction of RNA preceded its reverse transcription into cDNA, which served as the sequencing template. Produced via immunoSEQ multiplex PCR; TCRdb's table is partial and in-frame only. The table shows more than 90,000 clones, with around 58% occurring only once. The treatment: oral pan-JAK inhibitor, 5-10 mg twice daily. The investigators collected lesional scalp punch biopsies and peripheral blood from alopecia areata patients. The V call is TRBV27, the J call TRBJ2-4, with 10 bases identical to TRBD1. The sequencing here drew on CD8+ T cells sorted from blood, taken at week 4, from a patient treated with tofacitinib. This sequence was found in a human donor with alopecia areata. This CDR3 reads CASSPGDRGNIQYF. CDR3 sequence (DNA): TGTGCCAGCAGCCCTGGGGACAGGGGAAACATTCAGTACTTC.